This TCR beta chain was retrieved from a study of a mutant IDH1 vaccine in newly diagnosed glioma. Specified time point: week 5, during vaccination. Vaccination used 300 ug of mutant IDH1 20-mer peptide per dose, with topical imiquimod. The CDR3 extends over 13 amino acids. Germline values: CDR1 SQVTM, CDR2 ANQGSEA. J gave up 4 bases and V 5 bases, and 5 bases lay outside the gene matches. This clone was recorded a few times. The target antigen is unknown. Using immunoSEQ multiplex PCR, the repertoire was profiled, and TCRdb retains in-frame clones only, with some absent. The sample has just under 80,000 clones; 75% to 95% are singletons.

This sequence was found in a woman aged 45 to 65 with glioma. V is TRBV29-1 and J is TRBJ1-1; 9 bases map to TRBD1. The sample was PBMCs, taken from a glioma patient whose treatment included an IDH1 peptide vaccine. The CDR3 region is CSVPGQGGTEAFF. CDR3 sequence (DNA): TGCAGCGTTCCGGGACAGGGAGGCACTGAAGCTTTCTTT.